The T cell receptor (beta chain) described here comes from a study of vaccination effects on CD4 cells after COVID-19. Libraries were prepared by immunoSEQ multiplex PCR; TCRdb keeps only in-frame clonotypes and omits some of them. The table lists 45,000 to 65,000 clones, 75% to 90% of them singletons. As concerns this clone: Its antigen is still unknown.

Ahead of sequencing, the ViraFEST assay grew antigen-specific CD4+ T cells using viral peptide pools. An approximately ten-day culture period preceded the isolation of CD4+ T cells. This material consisted of CD4+ T cells from PBMCs cultured with HCoV-229E spike peptides, taken before COVID-19 vaccination. This TCR derives from a human donor who received a COVID-19 vaccine.

CDR3 region: CASSVGSNDITDTQYF. The CDR3 bases are TGTGCCAGCAGCGTAGGGTCTAACGATATCACAGATACGCAGTATTTT. The chain couples TRBV9 to TRBJ2-3, with D uncertain. Germline CDR1 SGDLS, CDR2 YYNGEE. V was trimmed by 0 bases and J by 2 bases, leaving 13 bases between them. The CDR3 totals 16 residues.